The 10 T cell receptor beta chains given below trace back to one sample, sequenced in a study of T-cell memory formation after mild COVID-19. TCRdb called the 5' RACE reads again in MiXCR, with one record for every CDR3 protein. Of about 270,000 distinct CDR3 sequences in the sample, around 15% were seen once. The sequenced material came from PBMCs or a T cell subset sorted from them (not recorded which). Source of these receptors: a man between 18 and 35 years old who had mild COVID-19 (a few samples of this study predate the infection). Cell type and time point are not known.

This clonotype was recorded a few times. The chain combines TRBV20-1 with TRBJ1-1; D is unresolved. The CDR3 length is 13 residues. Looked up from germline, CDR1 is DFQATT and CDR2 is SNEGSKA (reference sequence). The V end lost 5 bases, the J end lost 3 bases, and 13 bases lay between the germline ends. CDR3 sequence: CSAAPGGDTEAFF. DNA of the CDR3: TGCAGTGCTGCCCCAGGAGGCGACACTGAAGCTTTCTTT.

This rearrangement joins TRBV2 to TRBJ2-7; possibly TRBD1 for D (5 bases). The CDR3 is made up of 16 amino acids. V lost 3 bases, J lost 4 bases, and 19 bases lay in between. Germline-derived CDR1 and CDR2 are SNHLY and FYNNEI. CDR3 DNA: TGTGCCAGCAGTGAGGGGCTGAATAACTTCGTTTACGAGCAGTACGTC. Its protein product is CASSEGLNNFVYEQYV.

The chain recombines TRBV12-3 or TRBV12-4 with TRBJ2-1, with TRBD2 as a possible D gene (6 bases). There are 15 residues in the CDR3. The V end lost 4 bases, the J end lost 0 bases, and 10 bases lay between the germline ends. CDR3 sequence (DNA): TGTGCCAGCAGTTCCTTGGGGGGCTCCTACAATGAGCAGTTCTTC. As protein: CASSSLGGSYNEQFF.

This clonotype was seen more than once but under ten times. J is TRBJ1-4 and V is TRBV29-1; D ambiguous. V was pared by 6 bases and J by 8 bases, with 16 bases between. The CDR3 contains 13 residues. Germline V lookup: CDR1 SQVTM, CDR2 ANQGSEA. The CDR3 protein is CSVALGVGEKLFF. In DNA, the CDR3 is TGCAGCGTCGCCCTTGGGGTGGGAGAAAAACTGTTTTTT. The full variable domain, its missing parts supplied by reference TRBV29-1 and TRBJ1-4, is SAVISQKPSRDICQRGTSLTIQCQVDSQVTMMFWYRQQPGQSLTLIATANQGSEATYESGFVIDKFPISRPNLTFSTLTVSNMSPEDSSIYLCSVALGVGEKLFFGSGTQLSVL.

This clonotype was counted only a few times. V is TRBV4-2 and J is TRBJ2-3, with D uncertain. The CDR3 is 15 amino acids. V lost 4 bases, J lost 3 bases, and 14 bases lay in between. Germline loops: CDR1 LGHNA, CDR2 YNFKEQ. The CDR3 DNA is TGTGCCAGCAGCCCGACTGGGAACCCAACAGATACGCAGTATTTT. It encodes CASSPTGNPTDTQYF.

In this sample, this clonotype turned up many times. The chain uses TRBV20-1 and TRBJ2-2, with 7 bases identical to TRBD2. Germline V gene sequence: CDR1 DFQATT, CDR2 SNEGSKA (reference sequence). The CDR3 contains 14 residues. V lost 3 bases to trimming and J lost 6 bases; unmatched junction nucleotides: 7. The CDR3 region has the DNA TGCAGTGCTAGTCCCCTTCGGGGGGCCGGGGAGCTGTTTTTT. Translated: CSASPLRGAGELFF.

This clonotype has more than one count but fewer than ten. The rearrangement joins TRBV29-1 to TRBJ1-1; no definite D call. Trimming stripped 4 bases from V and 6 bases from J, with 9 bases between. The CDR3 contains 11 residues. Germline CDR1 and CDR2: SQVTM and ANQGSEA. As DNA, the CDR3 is TGCAGCGTTGTCCGTGGAGCTGAAGCTTTCTTT. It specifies CSVVRGAEAFF.

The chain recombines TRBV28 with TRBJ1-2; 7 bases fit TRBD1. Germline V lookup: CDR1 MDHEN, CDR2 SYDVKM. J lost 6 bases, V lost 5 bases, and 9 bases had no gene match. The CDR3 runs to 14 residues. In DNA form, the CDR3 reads TGTGCCAGCAGTGTACAGGGGAGTCGGGATGGCTACACCTTC. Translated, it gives CASSVQGSRDGYTF.

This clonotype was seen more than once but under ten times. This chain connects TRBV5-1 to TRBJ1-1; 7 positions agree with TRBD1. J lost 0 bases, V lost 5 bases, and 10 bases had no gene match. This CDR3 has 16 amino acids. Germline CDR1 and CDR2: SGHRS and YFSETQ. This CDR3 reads CASSSRQGLMNTEAFF. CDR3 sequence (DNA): TGCGCCAGCAGTTCTCGACAGGGACTTATGAACACTGAAGCTTTCTTT.

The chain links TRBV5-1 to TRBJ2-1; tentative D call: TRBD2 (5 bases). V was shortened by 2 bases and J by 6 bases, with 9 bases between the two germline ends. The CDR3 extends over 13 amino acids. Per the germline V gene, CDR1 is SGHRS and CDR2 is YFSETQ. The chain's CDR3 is CASSFEGGNEQFF. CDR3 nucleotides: TGCGCCAGCAGCTTTGAGGGCGGCAATGAGCAGTTCTTC. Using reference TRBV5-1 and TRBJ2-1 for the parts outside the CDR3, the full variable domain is KAGVTQTPRYLIKTRGQQVTLSCSPISGHRSVSWYQQTPGQGLQFLFEYFSETQRNKGNFPGRFSGRQFSNSRSEMNVSTLELGDSALYLCASSFEGGNEQFFGPGTRLTVL.